This passage covers 9 T cell receptor beta chains from one sample sequenced in a study of blood T cell repertoires in COVID-19. Assay used: immunoSEQ multiplex PCR; TCRdb lists only in-frame clones, some missing. This sample has 150,000 to 200,000 clones, with roughly 87% found just once. Sequenced sample: peripheral blood. The origin of the receptors is a human donor in a cohort sampled during active COVID-19.

The rearrangement links TRBV12-3 or TRBV12-4 to TRBJ1-4; the match to TRBD1 covers 10 bases. The CDR3 loop spans 13 amino acids. Germline trimming cut 6 bases from V and 10 bases from J; bases unmatched to any gene: 5. The CDR3 DNA reads TGTGCCAGCAGACGCGGGACAGGGGTAAAACTGTTTTTT. Translated: CASRRGTGVKLFF.

The J gene is TRBJ1-1, the V gene TRBV7-2; D unresolved. The CDR3 spans 15 residues. CDR1 SGHTA and CDR2 FQGNSA come from the germline V gene. The ends were cut back, 6 bases at V and 0 bases at J, with 14 bases in the middle. CDR3 coding DNA: TGTGCCAGCAGTTTTAGGAGGGCACTGAACACTGAAGCTTTCTTT. Translated: CASSFRRALNTEAFF.

In its sample, this clone was seen a few times. This sequence joins TRBV7-6 and TRBJ1-5; the D is unclear. The V gene lost 2 bases and the J gene lost 6 bases, with 8 bases spanning the gap. Germline V gene sequence: CDR1 SGHVS, CDR2 FNYEAQ. There are 13 residues in the CDR3. In DNA form, the CDR3 reads TGTGCCAGCAGCTTAAGTGAGGGTCAGCCCCAGCATTTT. Residues: CASSLSEGQPQHF.

The chain recombines TRBV9 with TRBJ2-7, with 11 bases aligning to TRBD2. CDR3 length: 16 amino acids. V lost 0 bases and J lost 5; bases outside the gene matches: 7. Germline assignment: CDR1 SGDLS and CDR2 YYNGEE. The CDR3 is CASSVGLAGGIHEQYF. The CDR3 bases are TGTGCCAGCAGCGTAGGGCTAGCGGGAGGAATCCACGAGCAGTACTTC.

The chain recombines TRBV3-1 (or the pseudogene TRBV3-2) with TRBJ1-2, with 7 nucleotides matching TRBD1. This CDR3 has 14 residues. Germline V gives CDR1 LGHDT, CDR2 YNNKEL (reference sequence). J was trimmed by 7 bases and V by 0 bases; bases with no gene match: 5. The CDR3 DNA is TGTGCCAGCAGCCAAGAAGACAGGGCGGGTGGCTACACCTTC. Its protein is CASSQEDRAGGYTF.

This clone was seen more than once but under ten times. The V gene is TRBV6-2 or TRBV6-3, the J gene TRBJ1-2; D gene unclear. V gave up 2 bases and J gave up 4 bases, with 8 bases separating them. There are 13 residues in the CDR3. Germline V gene sequence: CDR1 MNHEY, CDR2 SVGEGT. CDR3 nucleotide sequence: TGTGCCAGCAGTTACACTACGCTCTATGGCTACACCTTC. This gives the protein CASSYTTLYGYTF.

The V gene is TRBV5-1, the J gene TRBJ2-7; the D is unclear. CDR1 and CDR2 (germline): SGHRS, YFSETQ. The CDR3 consists of 13 residues. The germline V and J ends were trimmed by 1 base and 1 base, with 6 bases remaining between them. CDR3 amino acids: CASSLTSSYEQYF. The CDR3 DNA sequence: TGCGCCAGCAGCTTGACAAGTTCCTACGAGCAGTACTTC.

Comment on this clone: One end of the junction varies from germline; a read error may be responsible. Within the sample, other DNA sequences also encode this same CDR3. The J gene is TRBJ2-3, the V gene TRBV6-1; 8 bases fit TRBD2. There are 18 residues in the CDR3. CDR1 and CDR2 (germline): MNHNS, SASEGT. CDR3 DNA: TGTGCCAGCAGTGCCAACTTAGGTTCGGGAGGGAAAACAGATACACAGTATTTT. This gives the protein CASSANLGSGGKTDTQYF.

V and J are TRBV2 and TRBJ2-2; 13 bases match TRBD2. Germline CDR1 and CDR2: SNHLY and FYNNEI. The CDR3 spans 15 residues. Losses at the gene ends were 6 bases for V and 7 bases for J; bases not matched to a gene: 5. The CDR3 reads CASRELAGGIGELFF. DNA of the CDR3: TGTGCCAGCAGAGAACTAGCGGGGGGGATCGGGGAGCTGTTTTTT.